This note documents a single T cell receptor (beta chain) sequence. The antigen remains unidentified. The sample is drawn from a study of CD8 T cells in ankylosing spondylitis. Quantitative 5'-RACE with molecular barcodes was used to make the TCR beta libraries. TCRdb fed the 5' RACE reads into MiXCR, producing one record per CDR3 protein. Of 200,000 to 300,000 distinct CDR3 sequences in the sample, more than 20% were seen once. Study-wide results and caveats: Earlier literature documents some of the motif variants in reactive arthritis synovial fluid and blood. Matched ankylosing spondylitis synovial fluid reportedly showed significant enrichment of disease-linked clones.

Sequencing input: blood, either unsorted or a sorted T cell fraction (not recorded which). The TCR originated in a male donor with ankylosing spondylitis or in good health (not recorded which).

The CDR3 reads CASSPGRGMNSNQPQHF. The CDR3 coding sequence is TGTGCCAGCAGCCCCGGTCGGGGGATGAATAGCAATCAGCCCCAGCATTTT. V usage is TRBV12-3 or TRBV12-4 and J usage is TRBJ1-5, with a possible D match to TRBD1 (5 bases). This CDR3 region has 17 residues. Between the trimmed V and J ends, which lost 6 bases and 0 bases, there was a span of 18 bases.